This T cell receptor beta chain is drawn from a study of cytomegalovirus exposure and HLA in healthy donors. PCR was performed using 60 Vbeta and 13 Jbeta primers. Repertoires were generated with immunoSEQ multiplex PCR, while TCRdb's copy carries only in-frame clones and drops some. The sample gives 200,000 to 250,000 clones, under 90% of which show up once; 1.3% is in the top ten. This clonotype was obtained from a human donor in good health. The sequencing sample was made of PBMCs.

The CDR3 here is CASMLWRQETQYF. CDR3 nucleotides: TGTGCCAGCATGCTTTGGAGGCAAGAGACCCAGTACTTC. The chain employs TRBV2 and TRBJ2-5, with a weak D call TRBD2 (5 bases). The CDR3 length is 13 residues. Germline V gene sequence: CDR1 SNHLY, CDR2 FYNNEI. V dropped 7 bases and J dropped 2 bases, with 11 bases sitting between them.